A single sample gave rise to the 12 T cell receptor beta chains below, sequenced in a study of T-cell memory formation after mild COVID-19. Via MiXCR, TCRdb re-called the 5' RACE reads, giving one row per CDR3 protein. The data hold 450,000 or so distinct CDR3 sequences, with around 25% observed a single time. The sample was PBMCs or a T cell subset sorted from them (not recorded which). All receptors come from an adult woman who had mild COVID-19 (a few samples of this study predate the infection). Cell type and time point are not known.

This clonotype came up a few times. The chain employs TRBV7-2 and TRBJ2-7, with 7 bases fitting TRBD2. Per the germline V gene, CDR1 is SGHTA and CDR2 is FQGNSA. The V and J ends lost 7 bases and 4 bases, in that order; junction bases with no gene match: 13. This CDR3 contains 15 residues. DNA of the CDR3: TGTGCCAGCACCCTCAGGAGGCTAGCGGAGTACGAGCAGTACTTC. This translates into CASTLRRLAEYEQYF.

A note on this clonotype: At one end the junction does not follow the germline gene, possibly because of a read error. CDR3: CSATGNSGYTF. CDR3 sequence (DNA): TGCAGTGCGACAGGGAACTCTGGCTACACCTTC. The chain recombines TRBV20-1 with TRBJ1-2; TRBD1 matches at 7 bases. The CDR3 spans 11 residues. Germline CDR1 and CDR2: DFQATT and SNEGSKA (reference sequence).

The chain links TRBV5-1 to TRBJ1-2; TRBD1 agrees at 7 bases. Germline CDR1 and CDR2: SGHRS and YFSETQ. J was trimmed by 4 bases and V by 0 bases; bases with no gene match: 9. The CDR3 contains 16 residues. CDR3 coding DNA: TGCGCCAGCAGCTTGGAGGGGGCAGTGCGGAGCTATGGCTACACCTTC. Its translation is CASSLEGAVRSYGYTF. Supplemented by reference TRBV5-1 and TRBJ1-2, the full variable domain reads KAGVTQTPRYLIKTRGQQVTLSCSPISGHRSVSWYQQTPGQGLQFLFEYFSETQRNKGNFPGRFSGRQFSNSRSEMNVSTLELGDSALYLCASSLEGAVRSYGYTFGSGTRLTVV.

This clonotype appeared a few times. CDR3 sequence reads: CSAEPTDNSYEQYF. In DNA form, the CDR3 reads TGCAGTGCCGAACCGACCGACAACTCCTACGAGCAGTACTTC. The chain uses TRBV20-1 and TRBJ2-7; D gene unclear. Trimming took 6 bases from V and 0 from J, leaving 15 bases between them. The CDR3 sequence is 14 residues long. Per the germline V gene, CDR1 is DFQATT and CDR2 is SNEGSKA (reference sequence).

The gene calls are TRBV7-2 and TRBJ1-4, with D maybe TRBD1 (5 bases). This CDR3 spans 14 amino acids. Per the germline V gene, CDR1 is SGHTA and CDR2 is FQGNSA. V was clipped by 5 bases and J by 3 bases, with 10 bases between them. In DNA, the CDR3 is TGTGCCAGCAGCCCGCAGGGATCTAATGAAAAACTGTTTTTT. Amino acids: CASSPQGSNEKLFF.

This clonotype was seen more than once but under ten times. The chain has TRBV20-1 and TRBJ1-4; D is perhaps TRBD1 (5 bases). The CDR3 length is 12 residues. CDR1 DFQATT and CDR2 SNEGSKA come from the germline V gene (reference sequence). V was trimmed by 3 bases and J by 7 bases, leaving 9 bases between them. CDR3 in DNA: TGCAGTGCTAGCGGCAGGGCTGAAAAACTGTTTTTT. It yields the protein CSASGRAEKLFF.

The V gene is TRBV19, the J gene TRBJ1-5; a weak D match, TRBD1 (5 bases). There are 14 residues in the CDR3. Trimming cost V 7 bases and J 1 base, with 11 bases left between them. The germline gives CDR1 LNHDA, CDR2 SQIVND (reference sequence). The DNA for the CDR3 is TGTGCCAGTAAACCAGGGCCGAGCAATCAGCCCCAGCATTTT. It codes for CASKPGPSNQPQHF.

This CDR3 reads CASSQDLTEEAFF. The DNA of the CDR3 is TGTGCCAGCAGCCAAGACCTGACGGAGGAAGCTTTCTTT. The V and J genes are TRBV4-2 and TRBJ1-1; no clear D gene. This CDR3 comprises 13 residues. The ends were cut back, 0 bases at V and 8 bases at J, with 10 bases in the middle. Germline CDR1 and CDR2: LGHNA and YNFKEQ.

This clonotype was observed a few times. V usage is TRBV5-8 and J usage is TRBJ2-7, with D unclear. V was clipped by 0 bases and J by 0 bases, with 7 bases between them. The CDR3 spans 14 residues. CDR1 SGHTS and CDR2 YDEGEE come from the germline V gene. CDR3: CASSLGDFSYEQYF. Written as DNA, the CDR3 is TGTGCCAGCAGCTTGGGCGACTTCTCCTACGAGCAGTACTTC. Full variable domain (missing parts from reference TRBV5-8 and TRBJ2-7): EAGVTQSPTHLIKTRGQQATLRCSPISGHTSVYWYQQALGLGLQFLLWYDEGEERNRGNFPPRFSGRQFPNYSSELNVNALELEDSALYLCASSLGDFSYEQYFGPGTRLTVT.

This clonotype was observed a few times. Its ends do not fully match the called genes, so a read error is possible. The rearrangement uses TRBV29-1 and TRBJ1-2; maybe TRBD1 (5 bases). The V gene's germline CDR1 is SQVTM and CDR2 ANQGSEA. The CDR3 totals 14 residues. The DNA for the CDR3 is TGCAGCGCGCGGCCAGGGCTGTATCTCGGGGCTGGAATCTTC. It yields the protein CSARPGLYLGAGIF.

This clonotype was observed a few times. V is TRBV6-5 and J is TRBJ2-2; maybe TRBD2 (5 bases). The CDR3 covers 16 residues. Deletions cut 0 bases from V and 5 bases from J, with 13 bases between. Germline-derived CDR1 and CDR2 are MNHEY and SVGAGI. The CDR3 sequence is CASSYSRGLGTGELFF. The CDR3, as DNA: TGTGCCAGCAGTTACTCAAGAGGGTTGGGGACCGGGGAGCTGTTTTTT.

The V call is TRBV4-3, the J call TRBJ2-1; D perhaps matches TRBD2 (6 bases). Trimming stripped 1 base from V and 6 bases from J, with 16 bases between. Per germline, CDR1 LGHNA and CDR2 YSLEER. CDR3 length equals 16 residues. The CDR3 loop is CASSQATTRSTNEQFF. The DNA of the CDR3 is TGCGCCAGCAGCCAAGCTACGACTAGATCAACCAATGAGCAGTTCTTC.